This T cell receptor beta chain was observed in a study of lymphopenia after photon versus proton radiotherapy. Findings of the study overall: After lymphocyte nadir, photon-treated repertoires showed oligoclonal expansion, especially CD8+ Temra. A bigger post-nadir fall in TCR diversity correlated inversely with survival time in deceased patients. Proton therapy kept repertoires fairly stable, unlike photons, which gained effector/memory cells.

Clones were read by immunoSEQ multiplex PCR, and TCRdb kept only the in-frame ones, dropping some. In the table there are fewer than 45,000 clones, 70% to 90% of which are singletons. This CDR3 spans 17 amino acids. The ends lost 7 bases at V and 6 bases at J; junction bases unmatched: 14. Looked up from germline, CDR1 is LNHDA and CDR2 is SQIVND (reference sequence). Remarks on this clone: The antigen is unknown.

Sample: peripheral blood, taken from a patient treated with proton-based radiotherapy. This chain joins TRBV19 and TRBJ1-5; 11 bases match TRBD1. The source of this sequence is a woman in her 70s with pancreatic cancer. Some clones in this sample may be carry-over from other donors' samples. DNA for the CDR3: TGTGCCAGTACCACAAGTGCCGGGACAGGGGGGCCTCAGCCCCAGCATTTT. This gives the protein CASTTSAGTGGPQPQHF.